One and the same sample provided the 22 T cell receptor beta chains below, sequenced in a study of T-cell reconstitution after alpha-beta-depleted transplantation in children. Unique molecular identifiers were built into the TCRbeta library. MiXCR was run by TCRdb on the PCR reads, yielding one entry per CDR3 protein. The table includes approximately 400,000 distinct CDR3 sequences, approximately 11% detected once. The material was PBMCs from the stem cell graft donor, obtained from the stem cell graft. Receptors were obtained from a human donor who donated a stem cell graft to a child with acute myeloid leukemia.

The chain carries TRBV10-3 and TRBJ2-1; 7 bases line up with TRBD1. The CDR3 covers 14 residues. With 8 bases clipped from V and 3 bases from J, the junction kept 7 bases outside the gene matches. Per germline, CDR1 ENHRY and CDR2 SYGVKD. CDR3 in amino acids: CAIHSGTVYNEQFF. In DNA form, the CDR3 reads TGTGCCATCCACTCCGGGACAGTCTACAATGAGCAGTTCTTC.

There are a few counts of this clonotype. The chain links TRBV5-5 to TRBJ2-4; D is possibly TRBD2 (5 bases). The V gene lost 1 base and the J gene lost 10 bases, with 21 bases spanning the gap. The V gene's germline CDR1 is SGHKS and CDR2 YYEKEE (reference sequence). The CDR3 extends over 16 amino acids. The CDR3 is CASSLSEAGGPGIQYF. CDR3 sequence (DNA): TGTGCCAGCAGCTTGAGTGAGGCGGGCGGGCCGGGGATTCAGTACTTC.

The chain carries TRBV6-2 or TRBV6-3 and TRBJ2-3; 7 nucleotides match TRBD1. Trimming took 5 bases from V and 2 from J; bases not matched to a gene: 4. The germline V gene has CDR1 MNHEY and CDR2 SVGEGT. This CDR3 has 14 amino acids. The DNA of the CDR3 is TGTGCCAGCAGTCAGGGGGTTGTCACAGATACGCAGTATTTT. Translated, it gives CASSQGVVTDTQYF.

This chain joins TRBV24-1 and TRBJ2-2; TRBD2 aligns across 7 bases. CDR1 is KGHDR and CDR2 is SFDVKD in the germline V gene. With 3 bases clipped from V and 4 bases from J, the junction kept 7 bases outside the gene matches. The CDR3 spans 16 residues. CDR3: CATSDPRGGRTGELFF. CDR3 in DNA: TGTGCCACCAGTGATCCGCGCGGGGGACGCACCGGGGAGCTGTTTTTT.

The CDR3 DNA is TGCAGGGGGGTTAGGGACATCAACTACGAGCAGTACTTC. Amino acids: CRGVRDINYEQYF. The chain employs TRBV20-1 and TRBJ2-7; D may be TRBD1 (6 bases). In germline, CDR1 is DFQATT, CDR2 SNEGSKA (reference sequence). The CDR3 totals 13 residues.

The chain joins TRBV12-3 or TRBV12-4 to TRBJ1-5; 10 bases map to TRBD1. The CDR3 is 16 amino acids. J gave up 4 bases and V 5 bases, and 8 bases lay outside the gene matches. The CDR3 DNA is TGTGCCAGCAGTACAACTGCGGGACAGGGGAATCAGCCCCAGCATTTT. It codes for CASSTTAGQGNQPQHF.

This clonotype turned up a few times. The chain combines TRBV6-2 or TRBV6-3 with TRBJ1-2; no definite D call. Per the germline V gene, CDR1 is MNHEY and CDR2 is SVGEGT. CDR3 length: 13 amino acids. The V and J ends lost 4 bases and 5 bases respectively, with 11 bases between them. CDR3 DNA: TGTGCCAGCAGTTCCATTCCGCGATATGGCTACACCTTC. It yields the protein CASSSIPRYGYTF.

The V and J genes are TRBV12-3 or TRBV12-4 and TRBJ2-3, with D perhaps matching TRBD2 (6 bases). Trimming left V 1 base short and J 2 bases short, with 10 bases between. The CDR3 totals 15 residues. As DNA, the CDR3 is TGTGCCAGCAGTTTAGGGACTACAACCACAGATACGCAGTATTTT. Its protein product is CASSLGTTTTDTQYF.

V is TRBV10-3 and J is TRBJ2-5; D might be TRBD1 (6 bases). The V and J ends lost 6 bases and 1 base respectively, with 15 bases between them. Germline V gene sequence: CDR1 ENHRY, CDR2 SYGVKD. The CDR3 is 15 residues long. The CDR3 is CAIRYRVSGQETQYF. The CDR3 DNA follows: TGTGCCATCAGGTACAGGGTATCGGGCCAAGAGACCCAGTACTTC.

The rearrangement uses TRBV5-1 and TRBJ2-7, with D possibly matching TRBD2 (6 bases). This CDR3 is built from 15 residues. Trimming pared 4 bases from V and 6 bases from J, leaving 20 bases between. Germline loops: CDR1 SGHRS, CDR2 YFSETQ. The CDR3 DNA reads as TGCGCCAGCAGCCAAGGTAGTACGGGAGTGGGCGAGCAGTACTTC. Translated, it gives CASSQGSTGVGEQYF.

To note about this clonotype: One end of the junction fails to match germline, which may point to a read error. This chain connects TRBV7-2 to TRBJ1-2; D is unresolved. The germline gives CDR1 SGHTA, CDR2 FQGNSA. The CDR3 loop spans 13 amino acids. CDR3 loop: CASSLAANYGCTF. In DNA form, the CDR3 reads TGTGCCAGCAGCTTAGCAGCTAACTATGGCTGCACCTTC.

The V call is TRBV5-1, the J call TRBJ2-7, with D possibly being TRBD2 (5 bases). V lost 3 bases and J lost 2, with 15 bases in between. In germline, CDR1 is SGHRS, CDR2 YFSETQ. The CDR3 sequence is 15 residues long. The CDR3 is CASSSAGGQPYEQYF. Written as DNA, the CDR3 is TGCGCCAGCAGCTCCGCGGGCGGGCAACCCTACGAGCAGTACTTC.

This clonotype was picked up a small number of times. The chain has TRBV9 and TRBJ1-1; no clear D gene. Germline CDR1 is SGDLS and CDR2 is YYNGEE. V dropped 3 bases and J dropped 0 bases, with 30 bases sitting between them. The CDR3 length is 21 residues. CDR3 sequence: CASSALSPGLWEKRVNTEAFF. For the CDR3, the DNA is TGTGCCAGCAGCGCCCTGAGCCCGGGCCTCTGGGAAAAAAGAGTGAACACTGAAGCTTTCTTT.

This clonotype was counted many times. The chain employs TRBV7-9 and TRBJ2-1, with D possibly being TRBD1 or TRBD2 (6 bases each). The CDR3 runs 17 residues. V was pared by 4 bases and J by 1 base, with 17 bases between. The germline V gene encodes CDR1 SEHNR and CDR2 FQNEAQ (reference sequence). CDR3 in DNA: TGTGCCAGCAGCTCGCCTCGCCAGGGGAGGTCCTACAATGAGCAGTTCTTC. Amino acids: CASSSPRQGRSYNEQFF.

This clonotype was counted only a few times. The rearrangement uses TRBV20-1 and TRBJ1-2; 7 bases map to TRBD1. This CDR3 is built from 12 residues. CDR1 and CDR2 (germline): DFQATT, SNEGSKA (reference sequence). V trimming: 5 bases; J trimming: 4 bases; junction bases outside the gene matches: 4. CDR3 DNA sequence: TGCAGTGCTTCCGGGACAGCCTATGGCTACACCTTC. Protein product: CSASGTAYGYTF.

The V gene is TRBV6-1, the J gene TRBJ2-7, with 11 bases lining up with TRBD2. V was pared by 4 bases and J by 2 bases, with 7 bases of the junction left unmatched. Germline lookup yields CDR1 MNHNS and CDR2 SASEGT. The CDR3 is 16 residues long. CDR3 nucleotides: TGTGCCAGCAGTGGGGAGGGACTAGCGGTAACCTACGAGCAGTACTTC. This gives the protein CASSGEGLAVTYEQYF.

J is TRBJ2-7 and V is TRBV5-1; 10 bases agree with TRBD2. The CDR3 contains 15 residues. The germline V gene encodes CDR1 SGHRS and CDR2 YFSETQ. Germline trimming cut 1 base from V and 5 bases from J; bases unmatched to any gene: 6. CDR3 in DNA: TGCGCCAGCAGCTTGTTAGGTCTAGCGGGAGACGAGCAGTACTTC. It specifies CASSLLGLAGDEQYF.

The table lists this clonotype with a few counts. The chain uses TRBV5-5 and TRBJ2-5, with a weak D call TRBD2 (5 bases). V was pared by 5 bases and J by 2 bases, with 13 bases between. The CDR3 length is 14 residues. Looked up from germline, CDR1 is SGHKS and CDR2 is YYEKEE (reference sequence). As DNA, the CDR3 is TGTGCCAGCAGTCTTATGAGACTACAAGAGACCCAGTACTTC. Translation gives CASSLMRLQETQYF.

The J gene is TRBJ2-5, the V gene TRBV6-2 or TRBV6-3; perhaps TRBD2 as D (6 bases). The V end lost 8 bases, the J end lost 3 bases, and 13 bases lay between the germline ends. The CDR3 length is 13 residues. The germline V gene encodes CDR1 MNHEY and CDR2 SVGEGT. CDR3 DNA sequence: TGTGCCAGCGGGACTCAGGGAAAAGAGACCCAGTACTTC. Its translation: CASGTQGKETQYF.

The CDR3 loop reads CASSIPGLAVGGELFF. The CDR3 DNA is TGTGCCAGCAGTATACCGGGACTAGCGGTCGGAGGGGAGCTGTTTTTT. This chain uses TRBV7-9 with TRBJ2-2; 11 bases fit TRBD2. Germline assignment: CDR1 SEHNR and CDR2 FQNEAQ (reference sequence). The CDR3 is 16 amino acids. The ends lost 6 bases at V and 8 bases at J; junction bases unmatched: 11.

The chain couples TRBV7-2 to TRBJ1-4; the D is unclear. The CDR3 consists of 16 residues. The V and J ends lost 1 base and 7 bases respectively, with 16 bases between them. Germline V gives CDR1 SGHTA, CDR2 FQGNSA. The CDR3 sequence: CASSLGGGSHIEKLFF. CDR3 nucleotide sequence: TGTGCCAGCAGCTTAGGTGGAGGTTCGCATATTGAAAAACTGTTTTTT.

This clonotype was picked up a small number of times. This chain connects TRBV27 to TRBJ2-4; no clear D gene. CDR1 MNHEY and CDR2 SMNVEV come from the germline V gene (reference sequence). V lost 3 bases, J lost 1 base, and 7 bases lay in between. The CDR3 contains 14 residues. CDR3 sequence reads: CASSFVGAKNIQYF. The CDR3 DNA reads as TGTGCCAGCAGTTTTGTGGGGGCCAAAAACATTCAGTACTTC.